These T cell receptor beta chains were read from a single sample in a study of OX40 agonist ivuxolimab in advanced cancers. Assay used: immunoSEQ multiplex PCR; TCRdb lists only in-frame clones, some missing. The sample has roughly 97,000 clones; 85% to 90% are singletons. The sequencing here drew on CD4+ or CD8+ T cells sorted from blood, taken in a trial of the OX40 agonist ivuxolimab. The receptors come from an adult with an advanced solid tumor such as melanoma, head and neck, liver or kidney cancer. Each CDR3 is given with its conserved first and last residue. Each record gives: clone size, J gene, V gene, D gene, CDR3 protein, CDR3 DNA. A D gene is named only where the DNA matches it firmly. The size entry is marked missing in some rows and otherwise reads once, few, many or a size class.

>.|TRBJ2-7|TRBV18|.
CASSPQTGYEQYF
TGTGCCAGCTCACCACAGACGGGATACGAGCAGTACTTC
>.|TRBJ1-2|TRBV5-1|.
CASSQDGSYGYTF
TGCGCCAGCAGCCAAGACGGATCCTATGGCTACACCTTC
>.|TRBJ2-2|TRBV5-1|.
CASSLDPQGSLTGELFF
TGCGCCAGCAGCTTGGACCCCCAGGGTAGCCTCACCGGGGAGCTGTTTTTT
>.|TRBJ2-7|TRBV4-3|.
CASSQVWSYEQYF
TGCGCCAGCAGCCAAGTCTGGTCCTACGAGCAGTACTTC
>.|TRBJ2-1|TRBV4-3|.
CASSQDQGYNEQFF
TGCGCCAGCAGCCAAGATCAGGGCTACAATGAGCAGTTCTTC
>.|TRBJ1-5|TRBV19|TRBD1
CASSATGGPNQPQHF
TGTGCCAGTAGTGCGACAGGGGGCCCTAATCAGCCCCAGCATTTT
>.|TRBJ2-1|TRBV5-4|TRBD2
CASSSLAGAYNEQFF
TGTGCCAGCAGCAGCCTAGCGGGGGCCTACAATGAGCAGTTCTTC
>.|TRBJ2-7|TRBV7-2|TRBD2
CASSSIAGGLPYEQYF
TGTGCCAGCAGCTCAATAGCGGGGGGGCTTCCCTACGAGCAGTACTTC
>.|TRBJ1-4|TRBV19|.
CASSSRDTNEKLFF
TGTGCCAGTAGTAGTCGGGACACCAATGAAAAACTGTTTTTT
>.|TRBJ2-7|TRBV27|.
CASSLLDSRGYEQYF
TGTGCCAGCAGTCTCCTAGACAGCCGGGGCTACGAGCAGTACTTC
>.|TRBJ1-1|TRBV6-5|.
CASRKNGRANTEAFF
TGTGCCAGCAGGAAAAACGGGAGGGCGAACACTGAAGCTTTCTTT
>.|TRBJ1-4|TRBV11-2|.
CASSLARNEKLFF
TGTGCCAGCAGCTTAGCCCGTAATGAAAAACTGTTTTTT
>.|TRBJ1-2|TRBV4-2|.
CASSQVGGGLRDGYTF
TGTGCCAGCAGCCAGGTCGGAGGAGGCCTCAGGGATGGCTACACCTTC
>.|TRBJ2-1|TRBV4-3|TRBD2
CASSQEVGLAGGPSGQFF
TGCGCCAGCAGCCAAGAGGTTGGACTAGCGGGGGGGCCCTCTGGGCAGTTCTTC
>.|TRBJ2-2|TRBV28|.
CASSSATHTGELFF
TGTGCCAGCAGTTCAGCCACCCACACCGGGGAGCTGTTTTTT
>.|TRBJ2-7|TRBV29-1|.
CSVDSRAAGEQYF
TGCAGCGTTGATTCGAGGGCCGCTGGTGAGCAGTACTTC
>.|TRBJ2-1|TRBV7-9|.
CASSTYRDPYNEQFF
TGTGCCAGCAGCACATACAGGGATCCTTACAATGAGCAGTTCTTC
>.|TRBJ1-2|TRBV11-2|TRBD1
CASRDRDYGYTF
TGTGCCAGCAGGGACAGGGACTATGGCTACACCTTC
>.|TRBJ1-3|TRBV5-4|.
CASSLGTGGNTIYF
TGTGCCAGCAGCTTGGGGACGGGGGGAAACACCATATATTTT
>.|TRBJ2-2|TRBV5-1|.
CASSLGRAYTGELFF
TGCGCCAGCAGCTTGGGCAGGGCCTACACCGGGGAGCTGTTTTTT
>.|TRBJ2-6|TRBV28|TRBD1
CASSPQQGTHVLTF
TGTGCCAGCAGTCCTCAACAGGGGACGCATGTCCTGACTTTC
>.|TRBJ2-7|TRBV7-2|TRBD2
CASAPTGTSGGRYEQYF
TGTGCCAGCGCCCCGACTGGGACTAGCGGGGGAAGGTACGAGCAGTACTTC
>.|TRBJ2-7|TRBV7-6|.
CASSQGLSYEQYF
TGTGCCAGCAGCCAGGGACTTTCCTACGAGCAGTACTTC
>once|TRBJ2-7|TRBV2|TRBD2
CARGGTSSYEQYF
TGTGCCAGGGGGGGGACCAGCTCCTACGAGCAGTACTTC
>.|TRBJ1-2|TRBV6-6|.
CASSRVYGYTF
TGTGCCAGCAGCCGAGTCTATGGCTACACCTTC
>.|TRBJ2-7|TRBV5-4|.
CASSLKGPIYEQYF
TGTGCCAGCAGCCTCAAGGGACCTATATACGAGCAGTACTTC
>.|TRBJ2-3|TRBV29-1|.
CSVEGLAADTQYF
TGCAGCGTTGAAGGTCTAGCCGCAGATACGCAGTATTTT
>once|TRBJ2-7|TRBV7-2|.
CASSLGAGPYEQYF
TGTGCCAGCAGCTTGGGGGCAGGCCCCTACGAGCAGTACTTC
>.|TRBJ2-7|TRBV4-3|.
CASSQERGRARTF
TGCGCCAGCAGCCAAGAAAGAGGCAGGGCCCGTACCTTC
>.|TRBJ1-1|TRBV27|.
CASSTYGAGRNTEAFF
TGTGCCAGCAGTACCTACGGGGCCGGAAGGAACACTGAAGCTTTCTTT
>.|TRBJ2-3|TRBV6-4|.
CASSVTKGRADTQYF
TGTGCCAGCAGTGTAACAAAAGGTCGGGCAGATACGCAGTATTTT
>.|TRBJ2-3|TRBV9|.
CASSAGPDPTDTQYF
TGTGCCAGCAGCGCAGGACCGGATCCCACAGATACGCAGTATTTT
>.|TRBJ2-3|TRBV11-2|.
CASSLGGGWTDTQYF
TGTGCCAGCAGCTTAGGGGGCGGGTGGACAGATACGCAGTATTTT
>once|TRBJ2-7|TRBV29-1|.
CSVGVNEQYF
TGCAGCGTTGGAGTCAACGAGCAGTACTTC
>once|TRBJ1-2|TRBV19|.
CASSERFYGYTF
TGTGCCAGTAGTGAACGGTTCTATGGCTACACCTTC
>.|TRBJ2-1|TRBV5-4|TRBD1
CASSGLQGVGEQFF
TGTGCCAGCAGCGGATTACAGGGGGTTGGTGAGCAGTTCTTC
>.|TRBJ2-7|TRBV9|.
CASSGGQTYEQYF
TGTGCCAGCAGCGGTGGACAGACCTACGAGCAGTACTTC
>.|TRBJ1-5|TRBV19|.
CAAGGGEAHQPQHF
TGTGCCGCGGGGGGGGGCGAGGCGCATCAGCCCCAGCATTTT
>.|TRBJ2-3|TRBV5-4|TRBD2
CASSLKAGGTDTQYF
TGTGCCAGCAGCTTGAAGGCGGGGGGCACAGATACGCAGTATTTT
>.|TRBJ1-3|TRBV5-4|.
CASSSGGFSGNTIYF
TGTGCCAGCAGCTCCGGGGGTTTCTCTGGAAACACCATATATTTT
>.|TRBJ2-5|TRBV18|.
CASSPFEDLETQYF
TGTGCCAGCTCACCATTCGAGGACCTAGAGACCCAGTACTTC
>.|TRBJ2-3|TRBV2|TRBD2
CASSELADPREEGYF
TGTGCCAGCAGTGAACTAGCGGATCCTCGCGAGGAGGGGTATTTT